This T cell receptor beta chain was captured in a study of cytomegalovirus exposure and HLA in healthy donors. The PCR made use of 60 Vbeta and 13 Jbeta primers. Sequenced by immunoSEQ multiplex PCR; TCRdb stores in-frame clones only, minus some. Of 100,000 to 150,000 clones in the sample, over 70% were seen once. Germline CDR1 SGHTA, CDR2 FQGNSA. The V end was cut by 5 bases, the J end by 6 bases, with 6 bases between. This CDR3 contains 11 residues. A note on this clone: Its target is unknown.

Findings and limits, study-wide: Across donors, sequencing depth was assumed by presence/absence analyses to be roughly uniform.

The TCR originated in a woman in her thirties or forties in good health and CMV-seronegative. Sequenced input: PBMCs. The chain links TRBV7-2 to TRBJ2-3, with D uncertain. The CDR3 loop reads CASSPQDTQYF. CDR3 coding DNA: TGTGCCAGCAGCCCCCAGGATACGCAGTATTTT.